Included here is one TCR beta chain sequence, with context. As processed by the authors: Researchers report that nucleated cell counts were estimated from reference gene primer amplification. Only in-frame clones appear in the TCRdb table, and some are missing; sequencing was by immunoSEQ multiplex PCR. The V and J calls and clone size were taken over from that table, and D and trimming were inferred from the DNA. The table lists some 250,000 clones, around three quarters of them singletons, with around 3.4% in the top ten. This specimen belongs to a study of blood T cell repertoires in COVID-19. V lost 5 bases and J lost 8, with 15 bases in between. CDR1 and CDR2 (germline): SGHTA, FQGNSA. This CDR3 is built from 13 residues.

Specimen: peripheral blood. The receptor comes from a woman of 80 years or more with acute or convalescent COVID-19. The chain uses TRBV7-2 and TRBJ1-2; maybe TRBD1 (6 bases). As DNA, the CDR3 is TGTGCCAGCAGCCCGGGGGGGCTACCCGGCTACACCTTC. Its protein is CASSPGGLPGYTF.